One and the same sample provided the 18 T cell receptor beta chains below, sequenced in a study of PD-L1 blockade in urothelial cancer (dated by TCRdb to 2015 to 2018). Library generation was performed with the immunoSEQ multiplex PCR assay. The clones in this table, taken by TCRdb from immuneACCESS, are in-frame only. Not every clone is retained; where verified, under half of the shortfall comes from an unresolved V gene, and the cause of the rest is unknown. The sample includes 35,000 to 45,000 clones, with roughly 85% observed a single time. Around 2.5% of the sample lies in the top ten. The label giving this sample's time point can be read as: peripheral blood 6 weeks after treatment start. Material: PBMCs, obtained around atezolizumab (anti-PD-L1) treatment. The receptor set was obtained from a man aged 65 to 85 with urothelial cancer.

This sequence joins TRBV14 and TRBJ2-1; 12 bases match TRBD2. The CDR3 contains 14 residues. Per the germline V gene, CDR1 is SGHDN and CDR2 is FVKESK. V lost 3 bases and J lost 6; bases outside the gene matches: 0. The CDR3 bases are TGTGCCAGCAGCCAGGGACTAGCGGGCAATGAGCAGTTCTTC. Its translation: CASSQGLAGNEQFF.

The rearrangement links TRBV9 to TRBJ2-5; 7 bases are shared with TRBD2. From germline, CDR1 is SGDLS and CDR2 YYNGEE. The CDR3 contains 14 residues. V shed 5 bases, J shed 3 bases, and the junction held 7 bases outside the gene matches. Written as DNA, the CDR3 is TGTGCCAGCAGTGCCTTGGGAGGGGAAGAGACCCAGTACTTC. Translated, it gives CASSALGGEETQYF.

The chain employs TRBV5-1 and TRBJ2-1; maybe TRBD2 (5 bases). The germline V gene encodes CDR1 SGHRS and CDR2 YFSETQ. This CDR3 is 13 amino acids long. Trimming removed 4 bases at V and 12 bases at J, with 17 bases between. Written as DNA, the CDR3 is TGCGCCAGCAGCCCCCAAGGCGGGTATCCGCAGTTCTTC. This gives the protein CASSPQGGYPQFF.

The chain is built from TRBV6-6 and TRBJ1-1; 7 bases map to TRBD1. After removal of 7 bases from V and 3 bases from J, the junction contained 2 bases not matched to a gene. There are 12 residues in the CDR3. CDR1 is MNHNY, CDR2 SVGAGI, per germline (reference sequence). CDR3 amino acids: CASNDRDTEAFF. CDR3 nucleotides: TGTGCCAGCAACGACAGGGACACTGAAGCTTTCTTT.

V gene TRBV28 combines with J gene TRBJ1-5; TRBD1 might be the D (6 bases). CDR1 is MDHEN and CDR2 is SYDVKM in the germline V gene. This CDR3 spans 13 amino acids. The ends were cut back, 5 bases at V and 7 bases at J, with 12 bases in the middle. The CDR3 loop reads CASSLNRVQPQHF. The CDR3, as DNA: TGTGCCAGCAGTCTCAACAGGGTCCAGCCCCAGCATTTT.

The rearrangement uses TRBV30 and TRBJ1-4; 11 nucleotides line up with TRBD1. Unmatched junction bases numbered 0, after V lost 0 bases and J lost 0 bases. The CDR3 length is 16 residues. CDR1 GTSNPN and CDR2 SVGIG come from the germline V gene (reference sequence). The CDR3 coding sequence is TGTGCCTGGAGTGTGGGACAGGGGGCAACTAATGAAAAACTGTTTTTT. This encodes CAWSVGQGATNEKLFF.

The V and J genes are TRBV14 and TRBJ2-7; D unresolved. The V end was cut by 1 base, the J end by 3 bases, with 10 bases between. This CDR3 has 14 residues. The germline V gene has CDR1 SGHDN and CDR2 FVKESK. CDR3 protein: CASSQVAGGYEQYF. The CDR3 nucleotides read TGTGCCAGCAGCCAAGTGGCAGGTGGCTACGAGCAGTACTTC.

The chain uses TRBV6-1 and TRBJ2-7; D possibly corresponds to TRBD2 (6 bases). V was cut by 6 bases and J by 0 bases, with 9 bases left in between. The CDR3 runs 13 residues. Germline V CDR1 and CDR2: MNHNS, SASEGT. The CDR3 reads CASRPGLSYEQYF. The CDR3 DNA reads TGTGCCAGCAGGCCGGGACTCTCCTACGAGCAGTACTTC.

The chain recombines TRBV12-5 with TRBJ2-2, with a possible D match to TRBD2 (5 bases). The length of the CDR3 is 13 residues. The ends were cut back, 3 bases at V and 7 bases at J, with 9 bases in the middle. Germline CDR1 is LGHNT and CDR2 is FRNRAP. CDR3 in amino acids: CASGLGGGGELFF. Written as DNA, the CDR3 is TGTGCTAGTGGTTTAGGTGGAGGCGGGGAGCTGTTTTTT.

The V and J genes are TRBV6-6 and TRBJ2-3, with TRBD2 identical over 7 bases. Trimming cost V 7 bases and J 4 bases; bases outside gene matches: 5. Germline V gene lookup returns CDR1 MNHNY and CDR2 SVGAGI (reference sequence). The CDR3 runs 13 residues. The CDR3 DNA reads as TGTGCCAGCACCTGGGGAGGGCCAGATACGCAGTATTTT. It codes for CASTWGGPDTQYF.

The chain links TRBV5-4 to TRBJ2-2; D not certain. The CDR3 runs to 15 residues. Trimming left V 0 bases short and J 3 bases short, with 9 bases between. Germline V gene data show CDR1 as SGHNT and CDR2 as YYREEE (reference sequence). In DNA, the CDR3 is TGTGCCAGCAGCTTGGCCTCACGAGACACCGGGGAGCTGTTTTTT. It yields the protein CASSLASRDTGELFF.

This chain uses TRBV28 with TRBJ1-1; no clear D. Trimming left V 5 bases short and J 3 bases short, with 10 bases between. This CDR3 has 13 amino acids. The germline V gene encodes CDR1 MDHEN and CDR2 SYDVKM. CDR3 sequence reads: CASSSPGYTEAFF. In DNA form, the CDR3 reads TGTGCCAGCAGTAGCCCGGGGTACACTGAAGCTTTCTTT. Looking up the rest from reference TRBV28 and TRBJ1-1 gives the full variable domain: DVKVTQSSRYLVKRTGEKVFLECVQDMDHENMFWYRQDPGLGLRLIYFSYDVKMKEKGDIPEGYSVSREKKERFSLILESASTNQTSMYLCASSSPGYTEAFFGQGTRLTVV.

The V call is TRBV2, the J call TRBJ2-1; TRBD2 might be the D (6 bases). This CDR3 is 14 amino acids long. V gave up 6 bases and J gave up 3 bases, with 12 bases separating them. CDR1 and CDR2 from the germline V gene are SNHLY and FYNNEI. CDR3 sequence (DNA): TGTGCCAGCAGGAGGGTGACTAGCTACAATGAGCAGTTCTTC. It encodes CASRRVTSYNEQFF.

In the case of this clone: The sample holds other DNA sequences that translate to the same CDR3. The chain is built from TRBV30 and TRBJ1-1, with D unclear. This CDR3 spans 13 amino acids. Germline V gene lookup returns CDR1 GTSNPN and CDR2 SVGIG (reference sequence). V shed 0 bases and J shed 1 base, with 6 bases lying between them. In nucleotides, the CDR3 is TGTGCCTGGAGTGTACAACGGAACACTGAAGCTTTCTTT. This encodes CAWSVQRNTEAFF.

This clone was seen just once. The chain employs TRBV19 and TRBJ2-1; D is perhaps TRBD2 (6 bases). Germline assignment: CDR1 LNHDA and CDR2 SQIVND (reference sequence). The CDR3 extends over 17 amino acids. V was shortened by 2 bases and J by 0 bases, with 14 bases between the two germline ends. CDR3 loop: CASSILRGTVSYNEQFF. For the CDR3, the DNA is TGTGCCAGTAGTATACTCCGGGGGACCGTCTCCTACAATGAGCAGTTCTTC.

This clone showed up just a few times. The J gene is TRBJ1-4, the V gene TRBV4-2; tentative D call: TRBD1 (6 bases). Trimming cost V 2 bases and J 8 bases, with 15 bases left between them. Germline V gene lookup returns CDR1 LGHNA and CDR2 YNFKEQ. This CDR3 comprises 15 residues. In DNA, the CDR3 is TGTGCCAGCAGCCAATTTACAGGGAACGGGGAAAAACTGTTTTTT. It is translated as CASSQFTGNGEKLFF.

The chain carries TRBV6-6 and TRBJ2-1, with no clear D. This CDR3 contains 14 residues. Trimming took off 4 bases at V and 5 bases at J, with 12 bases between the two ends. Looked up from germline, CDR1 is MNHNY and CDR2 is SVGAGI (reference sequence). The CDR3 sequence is CASSFKTYNNEQFF. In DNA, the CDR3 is TGTGCCAGCAGTTTTAAGACTTATAACAATGAGCAGTTCTTC.

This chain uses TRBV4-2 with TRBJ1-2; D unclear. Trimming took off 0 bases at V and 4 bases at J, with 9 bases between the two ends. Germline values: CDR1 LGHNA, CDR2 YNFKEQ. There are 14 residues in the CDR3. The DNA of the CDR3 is TGTGCCAGCAGCCAAGATCCGGGATTCTATGGCTACACCTTC. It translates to CASSQDPGFYGYTF.